This T cell receptor beta chain was captured by sequencing in a study of T cells in narcolepsy. Whole-study context: Donors had narcolepsy type 1 or type 2, or were healthy controls.

With respect to this clone: Antigen specificity is unknown.

Study-wide results and limits: In some patient and control memory CD4+ samples, autoreactive clones were absent. HCRT-specific and TRIB2-specific autoreactive clonotypes appeared among same-patient CSF and blood CD4+ clonotypes. Reportedly, autoreactive clonotypes were serially detected in patients' blood but not controls'.

This table comes from immunoSEQ multiplex PCR, and its TCRdb copy is limited to in-frame clones, with some not included. The profile shows 27,000 or so clones, about nine tenths of them singletons. The CDR3 length is 13 residues. Germline CDR1 is SNHLY and CDR2 is FYNNEI. V shed 6 bases, J shed 2 bases, and the junction held 3 bases outside the gene matches. The chain links TRBV2 to TRBJ2-7; TRBD2 agrees at 8 bases. The TCR originated in a human donor with narcolepsy. Sequencing input: CD45RA- memory CD4+ T cells from PBMCs. Here the CDR3 reads CASSAGGPYEQYF. Written as DNA, the CDR3 is TGTGCCAGCAGCGCGGGGGGCCCCTACGAGCAGTACTTC.